This T cell receptor (beta chain) comes out of a study of blood T cells in healthy people across ages. Study-level points and caveats: Expanded clonotype changes were possibly confounded by unknown donor CMV status.

From germline, CDR1 is DFQATT and CDR2 SNEGSKA (reference sequence). Trimming took off 5 bases at V and 11 bases at J, with 24 bases between the two ends. CDR3 size: 14 residues. For the second PCR, which ran for about 6 to 11 cycles, a sample-barcoded 5' primer and a J-beta primer mix were used. TCRdb re-analysed the 5' RACE reads in MiXCR, keeping a single row per CDR3 protein. The sample lists approximately 1.5 million distinct CDR3 sequences; under 55% were seen once. Points on this clonotype: The target antigen is unknown.

The gene calls are TRBV20-1 and TRBJ1-2; D is perhaps TRBD1 (6 bases). This TCR was recovered from a woman younger than 30 in good health. The source material was blood. CDR3 residues: CSADTGTRAGGYTF. The DNA for the CDR3 is TGCAGTGCTGACACGGGGACACGAGCTGGGGGTTACACCTTC.